This TCR beta chain was recovered during a study of cytomegalovirus exposure and HLA in healthy donors. This clone occurred once. Its antigen is undetermined. Study results and caveats: Roughly uniform sequencing depth across donors was assumed, possibly incorrectly.

Trimming removed 1 base at V and 3 bases at J, with 18 bases between. The germline gives CDR1 KGHSH, CDR2 LQKENI. The CDR3 is 18 residues long. The PCR ran on 60 Vbeta and 13 Jbeta primers. Original data processing: Unique TCR beta chains totaled some 80 million in a later count, with roughly 11 million of them shared. Repertoires were generated with immunoSEQ multiplex PCR, while TCRdb's copy carries only in-frame clones and drops some. Clonal size and the V and J genes are those of that table, whereas D and trimming came from the DNA. Altogether more than 110,000 clones are present, about four fifths being singletons, with the ten largest covering 1% to 1.5%.

The TCR was taken from a male donor in good health and CMV-seropositive. Sequenced material: PBMCs. V and J are TRBV18 and TRBJ2-2; a possible D gene is TRBD2 (6 bases). DNA of the CDR3: TGTGCCAGCTCACCACGAGGACCGCTTGGGGGGTACACCGGGGAGCTGTTTTTT. Residues: CASSPRGPLGGYTGELFF.